This T cell receptor beta chain was identified in a study of blood T cell repertoires in COVID-19. On the study more broadly: T cells, B-cell-depleted T cells, or PBMCs provided the cDNA or gDNA that served as material.

Per germline, CDR1 SNHLY and CDR2 FYNNEI. Trimming removed 7 bases from V and 2 bases from J, with 15 bases in between. The CDR3 runs 16 residues. The table came from immunoSEQ multiplex PCR; TCRdb's copy has only in-frame clones and leaves some out. The data contain fewer than 40,000 clones, about 90% of them singletons. The chain recombines TRBV2 with TRBJ1-6, with D unresolved. What was sequenced was peripheral blood. This receptor was obtained from a man aged 55 to 70 with active COVID-19. This CDR3 is CASTTDFSAYNSPLHF. The CDR3, as DNA: TGTGCCAGCACTACGGATTTCAGCGCCTATAATTCACCCCTCCACTTT.